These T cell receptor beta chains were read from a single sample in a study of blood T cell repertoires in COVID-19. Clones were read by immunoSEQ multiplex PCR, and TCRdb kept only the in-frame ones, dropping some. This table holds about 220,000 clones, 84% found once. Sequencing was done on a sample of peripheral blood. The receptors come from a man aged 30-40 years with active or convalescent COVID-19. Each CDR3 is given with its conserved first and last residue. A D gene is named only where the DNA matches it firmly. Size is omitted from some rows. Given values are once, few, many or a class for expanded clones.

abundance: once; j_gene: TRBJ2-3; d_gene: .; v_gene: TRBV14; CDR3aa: CASGGWGTDTQYF; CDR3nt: TGTGCCAGCGGGGGCTGGGGCACAGATACGCAGTATTTT
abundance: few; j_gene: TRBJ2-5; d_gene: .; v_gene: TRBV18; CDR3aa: CASSPTGRWGQETQYF; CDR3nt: TGTGCCAGCTCACCAACAGGGAGATGGGGCCAAGAGACCCAGTACTTC
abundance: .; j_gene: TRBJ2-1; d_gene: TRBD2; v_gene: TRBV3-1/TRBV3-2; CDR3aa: CASSQDKLAGVNEQFF; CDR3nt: TGTGCCAGCAGCCAAGATAAACTAGCGGGGGTTAATGAGCAGTTCTTC
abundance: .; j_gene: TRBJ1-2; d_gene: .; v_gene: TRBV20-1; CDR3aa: CSASRGGARYGYTF; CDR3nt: TGCAGTGCTAGTAGGGGGGGCGCTAGGTATGGCTACACCTTC
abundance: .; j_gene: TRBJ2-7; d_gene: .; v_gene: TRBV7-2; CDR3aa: CASSLRSRDEQYF; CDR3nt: TGTGCCAGCAGCTTAAGAAGCCGCGACGAGCAGTACTTC
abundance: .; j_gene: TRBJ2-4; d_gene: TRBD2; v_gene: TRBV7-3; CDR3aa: CASSSAPGTSGNQAKNIQYF; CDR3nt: TGTGCCAGCAGCTCGGCCCCTGGGACTAGCGGGAACCAAGCCAAAAACATTCAGTACTTC
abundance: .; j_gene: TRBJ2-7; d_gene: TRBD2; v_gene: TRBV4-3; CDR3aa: CASSQDLFRGVGTYEQYF; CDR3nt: TGCGCCAGCAGCCAAGATCTATTCCGGGGGGTTGGAACCTACGAGCAGTACTTC
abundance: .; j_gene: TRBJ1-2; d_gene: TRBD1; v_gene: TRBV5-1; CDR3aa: CASSPGQGGGGYTF; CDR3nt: TGCGCCAGCAGTCCAGGACAGGGAGGTGGTGGCTACACCTTC
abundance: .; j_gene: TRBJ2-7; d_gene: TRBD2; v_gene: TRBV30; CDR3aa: CAWRPTPGLAFYEQYF; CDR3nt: TGTGCCTGGAGGCCTACACCTGGACTAGCTTTCTACGAGCAGTACTTC
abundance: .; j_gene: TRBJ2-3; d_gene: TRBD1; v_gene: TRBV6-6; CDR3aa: CASHPGTGPDTQYF; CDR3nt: TGTGCCAGCCATCCTGGGACAGGGCCAGATACGCAGTATTTT
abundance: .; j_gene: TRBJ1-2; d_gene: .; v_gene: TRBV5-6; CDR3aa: CASSFPDTYFPFGYTF; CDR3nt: TGTGCCAGCAGCTTCCCCGACACCTATTTCCCCTTTGGCTACACCTTC
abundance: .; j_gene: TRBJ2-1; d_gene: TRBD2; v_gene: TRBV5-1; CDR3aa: CASSLVAGVYNEQFF; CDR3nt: TGCGCCAGCAGCTTGGTGGCGGGAGTCTACAATGAGCAGTTCTTC